The 13 T cell receptor beta chains presented below share a single source sample, sequenced in a study of blood T cell repertoires in COVID-19 (dated by TCRdb to 2019 to 2021). The library was obtained by the immunoSEQ multiplex PCR assay. TCRdb took this table from immuneACCESS and kept in-frame rearrangements with V and J called. Such tables lack part of the clones; where checked against another copy, unresolved V genes explain under half of the gap, and the rest is unexplained. The sample table contains more than 100,000 clones; only one count was recorded for about 81% of them. The ten largest make up about 2.6% of the sample. The sequencing sample was made of PBMCs or T cells enriched from blood (not recorded which). These receptors came from a middle-aged man with acute COVID-19.

This sequence joins TRBV28 and TRBJ1-2, with D perhaps TRBD1 (6 bases). This CDR3 spans 13 amino acids. V shed 10 bases and J shed 6 bases, with 18 bases lying between them. Germline V lookup: CDR1 MDHEN, CDR2 SYDVKM. The CDR3 DNA sequence: TGTGCCACCATTGGGGGGGCGAAGGATGGCTACACCTTC. Protein product: CATIGGAKDGYTF.

This chain connects TRBV5-1 to TRBJ2-7; D possibly corresponds to TRBD1 (5 bases). Trimming removed 4 bases at V and 4 bases at J, with 9 bases between. Germline assignment: CDR1 SGHRS and CDR2 YFSETQ. The CDR3 has 12 residues. CDR3 in DNA: TGCGCCAGCAGCCACGACAGTTACGAGCAGTACTTC. It translates to CASSHDSYEQYF.

This chain joins TRBV28 and TRBJ2-3; the match to TRBD2 covers 7 bases. J gave up 5 bases and V 1 base, and 3 bases lay outside the gene matches. Germline CDR1 is MDHEN and CDR2 is SYDVKM. The length of the CDR3 is 14 residues. CDR3 in DNA: TGTGCCAGCAGTTTATCGGGGGAGGGAGATACGCAGTATTTT. This sequence encodes CASSLSGEGDTQYF.

The genes are TRBV2 and TRBJ1-1, with D perhaps matching TRBD1 (5 bases). The length of the CDR3 is 14 residues. Trimming removed 8 bases at V and 6 bases at J, with 19 bases between. From germline, CDR1 is SNHLY and CDR2 FYNNEI. The CDR3 DNA is TGTGCCAGCGAACTTAGGGGATTCGTAGCTGAAGCTTTCTTT. Translated, it gives CASELRGFVAEAFF.

This chain connects TRBV6-5 to TRBJ1-3; 10 bases match TRBD1. The CDR3 spans 13 residues. Germline V gene sequence: CDR1 MNHEY, CDR2 SVGAGI. V was clipped by 4 bases and J by 7 bases; unmatched bases: 1. In nucleotides, the CDR3 is TGTGCCAGCAGTTGGGGACAGGGGAACACCATATATTTT. Protein product: CASSWGQGNTIYF.

V gene TRBV11-2 combines with J gene TRBJ2-2; the D gene is possibly TRBD1 (7 bases). Per germline, CDR1 SGHAT and CDR2 FQNNGV. V gave up 7 bases and J gave up 0 bases, with 21 bases separating them. The CDR3 has 18 residues. CDR3 in amino acids: CASTIRRGPSANTGELFF. The CDR3 DNA reads TGTGCCAGCACCATTAGGAGGGGGCCTAGCGCGAACACCGGGGAGCTGTTTTTT.

The chain combines TRBV2 with TRBJ2-2; 9 bases agree with TRBD2. The CDR3 totals 17 residues. The V segment lost 7 bases and the J segment 0 bases; nucleotides outside the gene matches: 9. CDR1 and CDR2 from the germline V gene are SNHLY and FYNNEI. Written as DNA, the CDR3 is TGTGCCAGCACCCCAAGAGCTAGCGGGGCGAACACCGGGGAGCTGTTTTTT. Protein product: CASTPRASGANTGELFF.

The count of this clone is one. The genes are TRBV10-1 and TRBJ1-5; 8 bases are shared with TRBD1. The CDR3 runs to 12 residues. From germline, CDR1 is WNHNN and CDR2 SYGVQD (reference sequence). V dropped 11 bases and J dropped 7; count of bases not matched to a gene: 7. CDR3: CAGIHRGQPQHF. CDR3 nucleotide sequence: TGCGCCGGAATACACAGGGGGCAGCCCCAGCATTTT.

The CDR3 is CASSQTTGGAVLAKNIQYF. CDR3 nucleotide sequence: TGCGCCAGCAGTCAAACCACCGGGGGGGCCGTCCTAGCCAAAAACATTCAGTACTTC. J is TRBJ2-4 and V is TRBV23-1; 8 bases agree with TRBD2. TRBV23-1 is an open reading frame, and its role is uncertain. This CDR3 is 19 amino acids long. With 2 bases clipped from V and 0 bases from J, the junction kept 12 bases outside the gene matches.

The rearrangement uses TRBV5-4 and TRBJ2-3; D is ambiguous. Trimming removed 0 bases from V and 2 bases from J, with 13 bases in between. The CDR3 is made up of 16 amino acids. CDR1 and CDR2 (germline): SGHNT, YYREEE (reference sequence). CDR3 protein: CASSLDFSLFTDTQYF. The DNA of the CDR3 is TGTGCCAGCAGCTTGGACTTTTCGCTATTCACAGATACGCAGTATTTT.

The chain couples TRBV5-1 to TRBJ1-2; no clear D gene. Per germline, CDR1 SGHRS and CDR2 YFSETQ. V was shortened by 0 bases and J by 0 bases, with 6 bases between the two germline ends. The CDR3 is 14 amino acids. The CDR3 loop is CASSLAAANYGYTF. The CDR3 coding sequence is TGCGCCAGCAGCTTGGCCGCAGCTAACTATGGCTACACCTTC.

Here the CDR3 DNA reads TGTGCCAGCAGTCCGGGACAGGGGTACACCGGGGAGCTGTTTTTT. As protein: CASSPGQGYTGELFF. The V and J genes are TRBV6-5 and TRBJ2-2, with 10 positions matching TRBD1. This CDR3 contains 15 residues. Losses at the gene ends were 5 bases for V and 3 bases for J; bases not matched to a gene: 3. CDR1 is MNHEY, CDR2 SVGAGI, per germline.

This clone was counted between two and nine times. The chain employs TRBV7-3 and TRBJ2-3; 10 nucleotides align to TRBD1. V lost 3 bases and J lost 1; bases outside the gene matches: 1. The CDR3 covers 15 residues. Looked up from germline, CDR1 is SGHTA and CDR2 is FQGTGA. CDR3 bases: TGTGCCAGCAGCTTCGGGACAGGGGGCACAGATACGCAGTATTTT. Its protein product is CASSFGTGGTDTQYF.